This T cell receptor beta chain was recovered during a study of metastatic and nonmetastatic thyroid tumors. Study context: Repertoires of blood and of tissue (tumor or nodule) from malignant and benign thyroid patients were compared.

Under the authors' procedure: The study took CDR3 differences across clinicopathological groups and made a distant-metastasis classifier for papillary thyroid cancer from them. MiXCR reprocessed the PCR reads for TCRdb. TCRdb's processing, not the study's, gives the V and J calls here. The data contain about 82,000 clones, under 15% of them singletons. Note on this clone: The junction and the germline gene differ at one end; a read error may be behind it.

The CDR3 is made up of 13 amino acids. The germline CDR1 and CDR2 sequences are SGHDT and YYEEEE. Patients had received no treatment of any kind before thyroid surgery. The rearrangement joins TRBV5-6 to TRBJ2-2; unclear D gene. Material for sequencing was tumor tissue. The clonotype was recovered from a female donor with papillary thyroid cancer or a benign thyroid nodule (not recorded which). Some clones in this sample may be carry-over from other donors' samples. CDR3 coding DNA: TGTGTCAGCAGCTTGGTACCTCGCGGGGAGCTGTTTTTT. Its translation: CVSSLVPRGELFF.